This T cell receptor (beta chain) came from a study of shared clonotypes between healthy human individuals. Findings and limits, study-wide: Sharing across several donors was seen in 4.5% to 6.5% of naive CD4 clonotypes.

Using immunoSEQ multiplex PCR, the repertoire was profiled, and TCRdb retains in-frame clones only, with some absent. The sample holds about 380,000 clones, 96% seen once. Concerning this clone: What it binds is unknown.

Germline lookup yields CDR1 LNHDA and CDR2 SQIVND (reference sequence). CDR3 length: 15 residues. V lost 5 bases, J lost 4 bases, and 6 bases stayed unmatched. This receptor was obtained from a man aged 25-40 years in good health. The V gene is TRBV19, the J gene TRBJ2-1, with 9 positions matching TRBD2. What was sequenced was memory CD8+ T cells sorted from blood. Subset defined: CD45RO+ cells pooled with CCR7-negative TemRA cells. The CDR3 reads CASSLAGALYNEQFF. In nucleotides, the CDR3 is TGTGCCAGTAGTTTAGCGGGAGCCTTATACAATGAGCAGTTCTTC.